The 30 T cell receptor beta chains in this list originate from one sample, sequenced in a study of cytomegalovirus exposure and HLA in healthy donors. PCR used 60 Vbeta primers and 13 Jbeta primers. Repertoires were generated with immunoSEQ multiplex PCR, while TCRdb's copy carries only in-frame clones and drops some. The sample comprises 170,000 or so clones, about four fifths of which are singletons, and 1% rests with the top ten. The sequencing input was PBMCs. Every receptor here comes from a woman aged 50 to 65 in good health and CMV-seropositive.

This chain joins TRBV7-3 and TRBJ2-6; 7 bases map to TRBD1. This CDR3 is built from 18 residues. Germline CDR1 SGHTA, CDR2 FQGTGA. With 1 base clipped from V and 0 bases from J, the junction kept 6 bases outside the gene matches. As DNA, the CDR3 is TGTGCCAGCAGCTTAAGCCCGGGACAGACCTCTGGGGCCAACGTCCTGACTTTC. Amino acids: CASSLSPGQTSGANVLTF.

The chain links TRBV28 to TRBJ2-2; tentative D call: TRBD1 (5 bases). The CDR3 totals 14 residues. Germline CDR1 MDHEN, CDR2 SYDVKM. Trimming took off 5 bases at V and 4 bases at J, with 11 bases between the two ends. The CDR3, as DNA: TGTGCCAGCAGTCCACAGGTCGGCACCGGGGAGCTGTTTTTT. It encodes CASSPQVGTGELFF.

The gene calls are TRBV4-3 and TRBJ1-6; 7 bases match TRBD1. Trimming at V came to 2 bases and at J to 4 bases, leaving 5 bases not matched to a gene. Germline V lookup: CDR1 LGHNA, CDR2 YSLEER. The CDR3 has 16 residues. In DNA, the CDR3 is TGCGCCAGCAGCCAAACAACGGGACAGTATAATTCACCCCTCCACTTT. Protein sequence: CASSQTTGQYNSPLHF.

V is TRBV19 and J is TRBJ1-1; D gene ambiguous. V shed 6 bases and J shed 0 bases, with 14 bases lying between them. Germline lookup yields CDR1 LNHDA and CDR2 SQIVND (reference sequence). The CDR3 is 15 residues long. The CDR3 nucleotides read TGTGCCAGTAGGATCACAACTAATTTGAACACTGAAGCTTTCTTT. Its translation is CASRITTNLNTEAFF.

This clone was counted between two and nine times. This chain joins TRBV7-2 and TRBJ2-1, with 7 bases matching TRBD1. Per the germline V gene, CDR1 is SGHTA and CDR2 is FQGNSA. Trimming took 8 bases from V and 1 from J; bases not matched to a gene: 5. The CDR3 has 14 residues. The CDR3 DNA sequence: TGTGCCAGCCTCGTGGACAGGTCCTACAATGAGCAGTTCTTC. Protein: CASLVDRSYNEQFF.

The rearrangement links TRBV18 to TRBJ2-3; 8 bases are a match to TRBD2. There are 16 residues in the CDR3. V shed 3 bases and J 2 bases; nucleotides not matched to a gene: 7. CDR1 and CDR2 from the germline V gene are KGHSH and LQKENI. CDR3 residues: CASSPTPGGNTDTQYF. The CDR3 nucleotides are TGTGCCAGCTCACCTACACCGGGGGGGAACACAGATACGCAGTATTTT.

Regarding this clone: One end of the junction is discordant with germline, which a read error may explain. This chain connects TRBV7-7 to TRBJ2-5, with D possibly being TRBD2 (6 bases). Per germline, CDR1 SSHAT and CDR2 FNYEAQ (reference sequence). The length of the CDR3 is 15 residues. CDR3 protein: CASSPVGGVQETQYF. In DNA form, the CDR3 reads TGTGCTAGCAGCCCTGTCGGAGGGGTCCAAGAGACCCAGTACTTC.

The rearrangement joins TRBV29-1 to TRBJ2-2; 8 bases agree with TRBD1. CDR3 length: 15 amino acids. V was clipped by 4 bases and J by 7 bases; unmatched bases: 11. Per the germline V gene, CDR1 is SQVTM and CDR2 is ANQGSEA. The CDR3 region is CSVAYDQGANGELFF. CDR3 coding DNA: TGCAGCGTTGCCTACGACCAGGGGGCGAACGGGGAGCTGTTTTTT.

The chain has TRBV11-2 and TRBJ2-5, with a weak D call TRBD1 (5 bases). The J call may not be correct, given that the DNA end is closer to TRBJ2-7. The CDR3 has 14 amino acids. Germline loops: CDR1 SGHAT, CDR2 FQNNGV. The chain's CDR3 is CASSERQLSYEQYF. CDR3 DNA: TGTGCCAGCAGCGAAAGACAGTTATCCTACGAGCAGTACTTC.

The chain employs TRBV4-3 and TRBJ1-6; TRBD1 aligns across 9 bases. This CDR3 spans 16 amino acids. CDR1 and CDR2 from the germline V gene are LGHNA and YSLEER. V shed 0 bases and J 7 bases; nucleotides not matched to a gene: 4. The CDR3 DNA reads as TGCGCCAGCAGCCAAGAACGGGACAGGGTCAATTCACCCCTCCACTTT. Protein sequence: CASSQERDRVNSPLHF.

This clone was detected a few times. The V gene is TRBV7-2, the J gene TRBJ1-4; D might be TRBD1 (6 bases). Deletions cut 3 bases from V and 5 bases from J, with 13 bases between. The CDR3 has 15 residues. From germline, CDR1 is SGHTA and CDR2 FQGNSA. In DNA, the CDR3 is TGTGCCAGCAGCTTCCAGGGGAGGGGGAATGAAAAACTGTTTTTT. Translated: CASSFQGRGNEKLFF.

Comments on this clone: One end of the junction is discordant with germline, which a read error may explain. The rearrangement joins TRBV7-7 to TRBJ2-2, with 7 bases that match TRBD2. Looked up from germline, CDR1 is SSHAT and CDR2 is FNYEAQ (reference sequence). CDR3 length: 17 residues. CDR3 sequence reads: CASSLVGWTSRTGELFF. Written as DNA, the CDR3 is TGTGCTAGCAGCTTAGTGGGTTGGACTAGTCGGACCGGGGAGCTGTTTTTT. Combining the CDR3 with reference TRBV7-7 and TRBJ2-2 gives the whole variable domain GAGVSQSPRYKVTKRGQDVTLRCDPISSHATLYWYQQALGQGPEFLTYFNYEAQPDKSGLPSDRFSAERPEGSISTLTIQRTEQRDSAMYRCASSLVGWTSRTGELFFGEGSRLTVL.

The chain links TRBV5-1 to TRBJ2-1; 8 bases align to TRBD2. After removal of 4 bases from V and 8 bases from J, the junction contained 14 bases not matched to a gene. CDR3 length equals 16 residues. Germline V gene data show CDR1 as SGHRS and CDR2 as YFSETQ. CDR3: CASSPRMVSGSHEQFF. The CDR3 bases are TGCGCCAGCAGCCCCAGGATGGTCAGCGGGAGCCATGAGCAGTTCTTC. Full variable domain (remainder filled in from reference TRBV5-1 and TRBJ2-1): KAGVTQTPRYLIKTRGQQVTLSCSPISGHRSVSWYQQTPGQGLQFLFEYFSETQRNKGNFPGRFSGRQFSNSRSEMNVSTLELGDSALYLCASSPRMVSGSHEQFFGPGTRLTVL.

This chain connects TRBV10-3 to TRBJ2-7, with a weak D call TRBD1 (5 bases). The CDR3 loop spans 13 amino acids. CDR1 ENHRY and CDR2 SYGVKD come from the germline V gene. V lost 6 bases and J 4 bases, leaving 13 bases between the germline ends. CDR3 region: CAISEGAPYEQYF. DNA of the CDR3: TGTGCCATCAGCGAAGGGGCCCCTTACGAGCAGTACTTC.

This clone has just one count. This chain connects TRBV7-2 to TRBJ2-7; a weak D match, TRBD2 (5 bases). Germline lookup yields CDR1 SGHTA and CDR2 FQGNSA. V was cut by 2 bases and J by 7 bases, with 18 bases left in between. The CDR3 runs to 15 residues. CDR3 loop: CASSLSERAQREQYF. CDR3 in DNA: TGTGCCAGCAGCTTATCTGAGAGGGCTCAAAGGGAGCAGTACTTC.

J is TRBJ2-7 and V is TRBV11-2, with 7 bases identical to TRBD1. From germline, CDR1 is SGHAT and CDR2 FQNNGV. The junction had 5 bases not matched to a gene; V was cut back by 3 bases and J by 6 bases. CDR3 length: 13 amino acids. CDR3 protein: CASSFSTGAEQYF. The CDR3 nucleotides read TGTGCCAGCAGCTTCTCAACAGGGGCCGAGCAGTACTTC.

The rearrangement joins TRBV7-9 to TRBJ2-1; perhaps TRBD2 as D (6 bases). CDR3 length equals 14 residues. The germline gives CDR1 SEHNR, CDR2 FQNEAQ (reference sequence). Trimming took off 5 bases at V and 9 bases at J, with 17 bases between the two ends. The CDR3 region is CASSLELTTSEQFF. The CDR3 DNA reads as TGTGCCAGCAGCCTTGAACTGACGACTAGTGAGCAGTTCTTC. The whole variable domain, remainder taken from reference TRBV7-9 and TRBJ2-1, is DTGVSQNPRHKITKRGQNVTFRCDPISEHNRLYWYRQTLGQGPEFLTYFQNEAQLEKSRLLSDRFSAERPKGSFSTLEIQRTEQGDSAMYLCASSLELTTSEQFFGPGTRLTVL.

This clone was seen once. The chain carries TRBV5-6 and TRBJ1-6; possibly TRBD1 for D (5 bases). The V gene lost 0 bases and the J gene lost 9 bases, with 16 bases spanning the gap. Germline lookup yields CDR1 SGHDT and CDR2 YYEEEE. The CDR3 sequence is 16 residues long. As DNA, the CDR3 is TGTGCCAGCAGCTTGGACGGGGGAGCCCTGGGTTCACCCCTCCACTTT. It specifies CASSLDGGALGSPLHF.

The table lists this clone with a few counts. This rearrangement joins TRBV27 to TRBJ1-5; D not certain. The CDR3 has 15 amino acids. V dropped 8 bases and J dropped 0 bases, with 14 bases sitting between them. CDR1 is MNHEY and CDR2 is SMNVEV in the germline V gene (reference sequence). CDR3 sequence (DNA): TGTGCCAGCGGCCCCCCGTTTAATAGCAATCAGCCCCAGCATTTT. Amino acids: CASGPPFNSNQPQHF.

This clone was counted a single time. The rearrangement joins TRBV11-2 to TRBJ1-2, with D unclear. V was cut by 1 base and J by 4 bases, with 13 bases left in between. There are 15 residues in the CDR3. Per the germline V gene, CDR1 is SGHAT and CDR2 is FQNNGV. CDR3 sequence: CASSLAPGPTYGYTF. CDR3 nucleotide sequence: TGTGCCAGCAGCTTAGCCCCAGGCCCTACCTATGGCTACACCTTC. Variable domain in full (rest from reference TRBV11-2 and TRBJ1-2): EAGVAQSPRYKIIEKRQSVAFWCNPISGHATLYWYQQILGQGPKLLIQFQNNGVVDDSQLPKDRFSAERLKGVDSTLKIQPAKLEDSAVYLCASSLAPGPTYGYTFGSGTRLTVV.

CDR3 amino acids: CAISESILGEFF. In DNA form, the CDR3 reads TGTGCCATCAGTGAGTCGATCTTAGGGGAGTTCTTC. The V and J genes are TRBV10-3 and TRBJ2-1; tentative D call: TRBD1 (5 bases). The germline CDR1 and CDR2 sequences are ENHRY and SYGVKD. The CDR3 is 12 amino acids. Trimming cost V 0 bases and J 14 bases, with 11 bases left between them.

V usage is TRBV5-6 and J usage is TRBJ1-5; D is unresolved. Germline-derived CDR1 and CDR2 are SGHDT and YYEEEE. Trimming removed 1 base from V and 3 bases from J, with 8 bases in between. The CDR3 has 14 residues. CDR3 sequence reads: CASSLWSDNQPQHF. The CDR3, as DNA: TGTGCCAGCAGCTTGTGGTCAGACAATCAGCCCCAGCATTTT.

The V call is TRBV7-3, the J call TRBJ2-2; D not certain. Germline V lookup: CDR1 SGHTA, CDR2 FQGTGA. The germline V and J ends were trimmed by 1 base and 1 base, with 7 bases remaining between them. CDR3 length: 15 residues. CDR3: CASSLNAGNTGELFF. The CDR3 bases are TGTGCCAGCAGCTTAAACGCAGGGAACACCGGGGAGCTGTTTTTT.

V gene TRBV4-3 combines with J gene TRBJ2-5; 14 bases agree with TRBD2. The J call may be wrong; the DNA end is better matched by TRBJ2-7. Germline loops: CDR1 LGHNA, CDR2 YSLEER. The CDR3 runs to 18 residues. The CDR3 sequence: CASSQVFPTSGGVYEQYF. CDR3 nucleotides: TGCGCCAGCAGCCAAGTATTCCCGACTAGCGGGGGGGTATACGAGCAGTACTTC.

The chain links TRBV6-1 to TRBJ2-1, with D perhaps matching TRBD2 (7 bases). The CDR3 contains 15 residues. Trimming stripped 6 bases from V and 12 bases from J, with 24 bases between. Germline loops: CDR1 MNHNS, CDR2 SASEGT. For the CDR3, the DNA is TGTGCCAGCAGCGGCCGGGGGGCGACCGATGGGTGGCAGTTCTTC. It encodes CASSGRGATDGWQFF.

This clone came up a few times. The CDR3 here is CASSLRAGAETQYF. In DNA form, the CDR3 reads TGTGCCAGCAGCTTACGCGCGGGAGCCGAGACCCAGTACTTC. The chain combines TRBV7-9 with TRBJ2-5; TRBD2 aligns across 7 bases. Germline CDR1 and CDR2: SEHNR and FQNEAQ (reference sequence). The V and J ends lost 2 bases and 5 bases, in that order; junction bases with no gene match: 5. CDR3 length: 14 amino acids.

The sample holds one count of this clone. This chain connects TRBV4-1 to TRBJ2-7, with 9 nucleotides matching TRBD2. The germline V gene has CDR1 MGHRA and CDR2 YSYEKL. The CDR3 loop spans 14 amino acids. V was clipped by 4 bases and J by 5 bases; unmatched bases: 6. The CDR3 coding sequence is TGCGCCAGCAGCCTGGGACTAGCTGCGGACGAGCAGTACTTC. The encoded protein is CASSLGLAADEQYF.

This chain joins TRBV7-2 and TRBJ2-1; D not certain. Per germline, CDR1 SGHTA and CDR2 FQGNSA. Deletions cut 6 bases from V and 0 bases from J, with 6 bases between. The CDR3 has 13 amino acids. The CDR3 nucleotides are TGTGCCAGCAGGAGGAGCTCCTACAATGAGCAGTTCTTC. The encoded protein is CASRRSSYNEQFF.

This chain joins TRBV6-6 and TRBJ1-4; TRBD1 agrees at 9 bases. The germline V gene encodes CDR1 MNHNY and CDR2 SVGAGI (reference sequence). The CDR3 is made up of 14 amino acids. V was clipped by 6 bases and J by 6 bases; unmatched bases: 5. CDR3 loop: CASSSGTGHEKLFF. The DNA of the CDR3 is TGTGCCAGCAGCTCCGGGACAGGGCATGAAAAACTGTTTTTT.

The chain links TRBV7-2 to TRBJ1-2; no clear D. With 1 base removed from V and 4 bases from J, the gap between germline ends came to 10 bases. Germline V CDR1 and CDR2: SGHTA, FQGNSA. The CDR3 consists of 14 residues. The CDR3 sequence is CASSLEGVVYGYTF. In DNA form, the CDR3 reads TGTGCCAGCAGCTTAGAGGGAGTCGTCTATGGCTACACCTTC.